This T cell receptor beta chain was documented in a study of T cells in Graves' hyperthyroidism and ophthalmopathy. The CDR3 regions of TCR beta were amplified from RNA transcripts. First-round RT-PCR with HTBI primers amplified the TCR CDR3 region. One entry per CDR3 protein results from TCRdb running MiXCR on the multiplex PCR reads. The data hold about 290,000 distinct CDR3 sequences, with 16% observed a single time. This clonotype was seen repeatedly, ten times or more. The target antigen is unknown. Hyperthyroidism was newly diagnosed in patients aged 18 to 65 (duration under 2 months). Pregnant or lactating patients were excluded, as were those with uncontrolled infection or other autoimmune disease. Study conclusions and caveats: Most clonotypes expanded in the thyroid (above 0.001) were also present in blood.

This clonotype was obtained from a man aged 30 to 39 with Graves' hyperthyroidism. The sequenced material came from blood.

CDR3 bases: TGCAGCGTTGAACCGTTTCAAGAGACCCAGTACTTC. Protein sequence: CSVEPFQETQYF. The rearrangement links TRBV29-1 to TRBJ2-5; D uncertain. In germline, CDR1 is SQVTM, CDR2 ANQGSEA. The CDR3 is 12 amino acids. V lost 2 bases, J lost 2 bases, and 6 bases lay in between.